Below are 23 T cell receptor beta chains sequenced from a single sample in a study of blood T cell repertoires in COVID-19. Generated by immunoSEQ multiplex PCR, the TCRdb table keeps only in-frame clones and is missing some. There are 210,000 or so clones in the sample; around four fifths occur only once, and approximately 19% lies in the top ten. The material sequenced was peripheral blood. The source of these receptors is a human donor in a cohort sampled during active COVID-19.

This chain connects TRBV28 to TRBJ2-1; a possible D gene is TRBD2 (6 bases). The CDR3 covers 14 residues. Germline lookup yields CDR1 MDHEN and CDR2 SYDVKM. V was clipped by 5 bases and J by 6 bases, with 14 bases between them. CDR3 residues: CASSLLAETNEQFF. In DNA, the CDR3 is TGTGCCAGCAGTCTATTAGCGGAGACCAATGAGCAGTTCTTC.

The chain carries TRBV2 and TRBJ2-7; D is uncertain. V lost 6 bases and J 1 base, leaving 7 bases between the germline ends. Germline V gene data show CDR1 as SNHLY and CDR2 as FYNNEI. The CDR3 spans 12 residues. The CDR3 here is CASRETSYEQYV. CDR3 DNA sequence: TGTGCCAGCAGGGAGACGTCCTACGAGCAGTACGTC.

The chain joins TRBV6-5 to TRBJ2-1; 7 positions agree with TRBD2. The germline CDR1 and CDR2 sequences are MNHEY and SVGAGI. This CDR3 region has 13 residues. V shed 6 bases and J 9 bases; nucleotides not matched to a gene: 8. CDR3: CASRLGREFEQFF. DNA of the CDR3: TGTGCCAGCAGACTGGGGCGGGAGTTTGAGCAGTTCTTC.

This chain connects TRBV19 to TRBJ1-2; 7 positions match TRBD1. V shed 5 bases, J shed 6 bases, and the junction held 12 bases outside the gene matches. Germline CDR1 and CDR2: LNHDA and SQIVND (reference sequence). This CDR3 comprises 15 residues. Here the CDR3 DNA reads TGTGCCAGTAGTCCCGGGACAGATAAATCTCATGGCTACACCTTC. This gives the protein CASSPGTDKSHGYTF.

The chain employs TRBV30 and TRBJ1-5; D possibly corresponds to TRBD1 (5 bases). V dropped 0 bases and J dropped 3 bases, with 9 bases sitting between them. The CDR3 has 14 residues. Germline V gives CDR1 GTSNPN, CDR2 SVGIG (reference sequence). The CDR3 region is CAWSVVGDNQPQHF. The CDR3 DNA follows: TGTGCCTGGAGTGTCGTAGGGGACAATCAGCCCCAGCATTTT.

The V call is TRBV7-9, the J call TRBJ2-1, with D perhaps TRBD2 (5 bases). CDR3 length: 13 residues. Germline V gene lookup returns CDR1 SEHNR and CDR2 FQNEAQ (reference sequence). V lost 1 base, J lost 8 bases, and 9 bases lay in between. CDR3 loop: CASSLDIGDEQFF. DNA for the CDR3: TGTGCCAGCAGCTTAGACATCGGGGATGAGCAGTTCTTC.

V is TRBV6-5 and J is TRBJ2-2, with TRBD2 as a possible D gene (5 bases). The CDR3 extends over 14 amino acids. Trimming stripped 2 bases from V and 3 bases from J, with 7 bases between. CDR1 and CDR2 (germline): MNHEY, SVGAGI. CDR3 sequence (DNA): TGTGCCAGCAGTTACACCGGGGACACCGGGGAGCTGTTTTTT. Its translation: CASSYTGDTGELFF.

A single count supports this clone. The V and J genes are TRBV10-2 and TRBJ2-6, with 8 bases matching TRBD2. The CDR3 is 16 residues long. The V gene end was trimmed by 4 bases and the J gene end by 2 bases; junction bases not matched to a gene: 4. Germline-derived CDR1 and CDR2 are WSHSY and SAAADI. CDR3 sequence: CASSGTGGTGANVLTF. Here the CDR3 DNA reads TGCGCCAGCAGTGGGACGGGGGGGACTGGGGCCAACGTCCTGACTTTC.

The chain links TRBV3-1 (or the pseudogene TRBV3-2) to TRBJ2-2, with 8 bases lining up with TRBD1. V dropped 4 bases and J dropped 7; count of bases not matched to a gene: 8. The length of the CDR3 is 15 residues. CDR1 is LGHDT, CDR2 YNNKEL, per germline (reference sequence). CDR3 in amino acids: CASSPRQGQGGELFF. The CDR3 nucleotides read TGTGCCAGCAGCCCGCGACAGGGGCAAGGCGGGGAGCTGTTTTTT.

The J gene is TRBJ1-2, the V gene TRBV3-1 (or the pseudogene TRBV3-2); D possibly corresponds to TRBD1 (5 bases). The CDR3 runs 14 residues. Germline CDR1 reads LGHDT; CDR2 reads YNNKEL (reference sequence). The ends were cut back, 5 bases at V and 4 bases at J, with 14 bases in the middle. CDR3 in amino acids: CASSFSGDRYGYTF. The CDR3 DNA reads TGTGCCAGCAGCTTTTCGGGGGACCGCTATGGCTACACCTTC.

The chain recombines TRBV19 with TRBJ2-1, with a possible D match to TRBD1 (6 bases). The length of the CDR3 is 15 residues. Germline V gene lookup returns CDR1 LNHDA and CDR2 SQIVND (reference sequence). V lost 0 bases, J lost 3 bases, and 9 bases lay in between. The CDR3 region is CASSIEGAHYNEQFF. The DNA for the CDR3 is TGTGCCAGTAGTATAGAGGGGGCCCACTACAATGAGCAGTTCTTC.

This chain connects TRBV12-3 or TRBV12-4 to TRBJ1-1, with a possible D match to TRBD1 (5 bases). Trimming cost V 4 bases and J 6 bases, with 12 bases left between them. The CDR3 length is 13 residues. CDR3 bases: TGTGCCAGCAGTTGGGCGGGGCGGGCTGAAGCTTTCTTT. It yields the protein CASSWAGRAEAFF.

In this sample, this clone turned up once. The CDR3 DNA is TGTGCCAGCGACGGAGCCTCTGGAAACACCATATATTTT. Encoded protein: CASDGASGNTIYF. The chain employs TRBV6-6 and TRBJ1-3, with D uncertain. This CDR3 has 13 residues. CDR1 and CDR2 from the germline V gene are MNHNY and SVGAGI (reference sequence). Trimming left V 8 bases short and J 0 bases short, with 8 bases between.

The rearrangement joins TRBV28 to TRBJ2-7, with D tentatively TRBD1 (6 bases). CDR1 is MDHEN, CDR2 SYDVKM, per germline. Trimming took off 6 bases at V and 3 bases at J, with 18 bases between the two ends. This CDR3 spans 15 amino acids. The CDR3 region is CASRNTGHINYEQYF. As DNA, the CDR3 is TGTGCCAGCAGAAACACGGGACACATAAACTACGAGCAGTACTTC. Full variable domain (missing parts from reference TRBV28 and TRBJ2-7): DVKVTQSSRYLVKRTGEKVFLECVQDMDHENMFWYRQDPGLGLRLIYFSYDVKMKEKGDIPEGYSVSREKKERFSLILESASTNQTSMYLCASRNTGHINYEQYFGPGTRLTVT.

V is TRBV5-1 and J is TRBJ2-5; weak D call: TRBD2 (6 bases). With 4 bases removed from V and 1 base from J, the gap between germline ends came to 11 bases. CDR3 length equals 14 residues. Germline V gene data show CDR1 as SGHRS and CDR2 as YFSETQ. The CDR3 DNA sequence: TGCGCCAGCAGCACGGGGACTCCCCAAGAGACCCAGTACTTC. Residues: CASSTGTPQETQYF. The whole variable domain, remainder taken from reference TRBV5-1 and TRBJ2-5, is KAGVTQTPRYLIKTRGQQVTLSCSPISGHRSVSWYQQTPGQGLQFLFEYFSETQRNKGNFPGRFSGRQFSNSRSEMNVSTLELGDSALYLCASSTGTPQETQYFGPGTRLLVL.

The chain employs TRBV6-5 and TRBJ2-1; 10 nucleotides match TRBD2. The germline CDR1 and CDR2 sequences are MNHEY and SVGAGI. J gave up 3 bases and V 4 bases, and 6 bases lay outside the gene matches. There are 16 residues in the CDR3. The chain's CDR3 is CASSSWTSGNYNEQFF. CDR3 coding DNA: TGTGCCAGCAGTTCGTGGACTAGCGGAAACTACAATGAGCAGTTCTTC.

The chain links TRBV12-3 or TRBV12-4 to TRBJ2-5, with 7 bases matching TRBD1. This CDR3 comprises 13 residues. After removal of 6 bases from V and 7 bases from J, the junction contained 8 bases not matched to a gene. The DNA of the CDR3 is TGTGCCAGCAGCCCTACAGGGGCCGGGACCCAGTACTTC. Translating it yields CASSPTGAGTQYF.

The chain links TRBV12-3 or TRBV12-4 to TRBJ1-2, with D unclear. The CDR3 contains 13 residues. With 3 bases removed from V and 3 bases from J, the gap between germline ends came to 8 bases. CDR3 bases: TGTGCCAGCAGTTTGCTGGCCGACTATGGCTACACCTTC. Translation gives CASSLLADYGYTF.

The V and J genes are TRBV11-2 and TRBJ2-2; no firm D call. Germline values: CDR1 SGHAT, CDR2 FQNNGV. The CDR3 is 11 amino acids. With 3 bases removed from V and 7 bases from J, the gap between germline ends came to 3 bases. Written as DNA, the CDR3 is TGTGCCAGCAGCTTTATCGGGGAGCTGTTTTTT. Translated: CASSFIGELFF.

V is TRBV10-2 and J is TRBJ2-1; 7 bases line up with TRBD1. J was trimmed by 14 bases and V by 0 bases; bases with no gene match: 10. This CDR3 region has 14 residues. The germline V gene has CDR1 WSHSY and CDR2 SAAADI. CDR3 nucleotide sequence: TGCGCCAGCAGTGAGTCCCTCACGCGACAGGGAGAGTTCTTC. This translates into CASSESLTRQGEFF.

The table lists this clone with a count of one. The chain couples TRBV6-2 or TRBV6-3 to TRBJ1-2; tentatively, D is TRBD1 (6 bases). V gave up 1 base and J gave up 7 bases, with 16 bases separating them. CDR1 is MNHEY, CDR2 SVGEGT, per germline. This CDR3 is built from 15 residues. The CDR3, as DNA: TGTGCCAGCAGTTACTTCGAGACAGGCCTCCGTGGCTACACCTTC. Protein sequence: CASSYFETGLRGYTF.

This chain uses TRBV25-1 with TRBJ1-4, with 8 bases fitting TRBD1. The CDR3 contains 16 residues. Germline assignment: CDR1 MGHDK and CDR2 SYGVNS. V was pared by 1 base and J by 5 bases, with 6 bases of the junction left unmatched. CDR3 coding DNA: TGTGCCAGCAGTGAATGGGGACAGGAGATAAATGAAAAACTGTTTTTT. It codes for CASSEWGQEINEKLFF.

The chain employs TRBV5-5 and TRBJ2-1, with D possibly TRBD1 on 6 matching bases. The CDR3 contains 15 residues. Germline V gene sequence: CDR1 SGHKS, CDR2 YYEKEE (reference sequence). Trimming stripped 1 base from V and 3 bases from J, with 11 bases between. This CDR3 is CASSLQGHNYNEQFF. The CDR3 nucleotides are TGTGCCAGCAGCTTGCAGGGACATAACTACAATGAGCAGTTCTTC.